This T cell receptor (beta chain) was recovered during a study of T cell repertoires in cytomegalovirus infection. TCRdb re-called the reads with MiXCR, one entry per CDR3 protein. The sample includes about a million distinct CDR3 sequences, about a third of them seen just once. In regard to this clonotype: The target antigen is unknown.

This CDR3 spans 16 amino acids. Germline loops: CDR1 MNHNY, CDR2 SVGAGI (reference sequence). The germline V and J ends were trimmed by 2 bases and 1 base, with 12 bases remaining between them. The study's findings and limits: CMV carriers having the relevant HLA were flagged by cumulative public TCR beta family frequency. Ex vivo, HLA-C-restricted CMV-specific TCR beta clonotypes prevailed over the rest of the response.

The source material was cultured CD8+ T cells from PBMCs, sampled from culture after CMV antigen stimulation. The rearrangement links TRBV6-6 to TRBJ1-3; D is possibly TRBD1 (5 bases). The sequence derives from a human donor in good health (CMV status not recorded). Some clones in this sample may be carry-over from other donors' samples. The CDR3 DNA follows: TGTGCCAGCAGTTACGGGACCCTTAGGTCTGGAAACACCATATATTTT. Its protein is CASSYGTLRSGNTIYF.